This T cell receptor (beta chain) is drawn from a study of breast tumors, draining lymph nodes, adjacent tissues. Breast cancer patients provided tissue from their axillary draining lymph nodes. TCRdb passed the multiplex PCR reads through MiXCR, listing each CDR3 protein once. The sample lists about 230,000 distinct CDR3 sequences, less than 40% occurring once. This clonotype was counted between two and nine times. Sequencing was carried out using axillary lymph node tissue. This receptor was taken from a female donor with breast cancer. Some clones in this sample may be carry-over from other donors' samples.

The CDR3 DNA reads as TGCAGCGCCGAGCCGGCTACAGGGGGCGCGAGCTACACCTTC. Translation: CSAEPATGGASYTF. The chain uses TRBV29-1 and TRBJ1-2; 9 bases align to TRBD1. The trim removed 7 bases at V and 9 bases at J, leaving 15 bases unmatched. The CDR3 is 14 amino acids. Germline V CDR1 and CDR2: SQVTM, ANQGSEA.